This passage covers 24 T cell receptor beta chains from one sample sequenced in a study of cytomegalovirus exposure and HLA in healthy donors. This PCR relied on a set of 60 Vbeta primers and 13 Jbeta primers. Data came from immunoSEQ multiplex PCR; TCRdb stores just in-frame clones and leaves some out. The table lists around 70,000 clones. Sequenced input: PBMCs. The source of these receptors is a man aged 35 to 55 in good health and CMV-seronegative.

This chain uses TRBV27 with TRBJ1-5; TRBD1 is a possible D gene (5 bases). V lost 6 bases to trimming and J lost 0 bases, with 24 bases between them. The length of the CDR3 is 19 residues. From germline, CDR1 is MNHEY and CDR2 SMNVEV (reference sequence). For the CDR3, the DNA is TGTGCCAGCAGCCCGCTTGGTTGGGAAAAGGGGTCTAGCAATCAGCCCCAGCATTTT. Translating gives CASSPLGWEKGSSNQPQHF.

The V and J genes are TRBV5-5 and TRBJ1-3; D is undetermined. The CDR3 runs to 16 residues. Germline-derived CDR1 and CDR2 are SGHKS and YYEKEE (reference sequence). Trimming left V 0 bases short and J 0 bases short, with 10 bases between. The chain's CDR3 is CASSLGTSLSGNTIYF. The CDR3 region has the DNA TGTGCCAGCAGCTTGGGAACGAGCCTCTCTGGAAACACCATATATTTT.

V and J are TRBV4-1 and TRBJ1-5; the D is unclear. V lost 1 base, J lost 5 bases, and 18 bases lay in between. Germline lookup yields CDR1 MGHRA and CDR2 YSYEKL. The CDR3 spans 17 residues. DNA of the CDR3: TGCGCCAGCAGCCAAGTATTCGTACAGACCACGGATCAGCCCCAGCATTTT. It is translated as CASSQVFVQTTDQPQHF.

V gene TRBV4-1 combines with J gene TRBJ2-3; 11 positions agree with TRBD2. Trimming took 2 bases from V and 2 from J; bases not matched to a gene: 6. This CDR3 spans 17 amino acids. Germline V gene sequence: CDR1 MGHRA, CDR2 YSYEKL. DNA of the CDR3: TGCGCCAGCAGCCAAAGCCCACTAGCGGGGGTCACAGATACGCAGTATTTT. Translation gives CASSQSPLAGVTDTQYF.

The chain combines TRBV15 with TRBJ1-4; weak D call: TRBD1 (5 bases). V lost 5 bases and J 5 bases, leaving 9 bases between the germline ends. Looked up from germline, CDR1 is LNHNV and CDR2 is YYDKDF (reference sequence). The CDR3 is made up of 13 amino acids. Here the CDR3 DNA reads TGTGCCACCAGCCGGGACTTCAATGAAAAACTGTTTTTT. Protein: CATSRDFNEKLFF.

This chain connects TRBV7-8 to TRBJ2-3, with a possible D match to TRBD2 (5 bases). Germline lookup yields CDR1 SGHVS and CDR2 FQNEAQ. CDR3 length: 15 amino acids. V gave up 0 bases and J gave up 5 bases, with 12 bases separating them. As DNA, the CDR3 is TGTGCCAGCAGCTTAGCGCTCGGAGGAAGAGATACGCAGTATTTT. Protein product: CASSLALGGRDTQYF.

The V call is TRBV7-2, the J call TRBJ1-4, with D hard to call. There are 16 residues in the CDR3. Deletions cut 5 bases from V and 0 bases from J, with 13 bases between. The germline V gene has CDR1 SGHTA and CDR2 FQGNSA. The CDR3 DNA is TGTGCCAGCAGCGTCGCGCGGGTTGCAACTAATGAAAAACTGTTTTTT. Translation: CASSVARVATNEKLFF.

The chain has TRBV12-5 and TRBJ1-3, with a possible D match to TRBD1 (5 bases). From germline, CDR1 is LGHNT and CDR2 FRNRAP. The V and J ends lost 6 bases and 0 bases respectively, with 12 bases between them. The CDR3 has 15 residues. This CDR3 is CASGRSQVSGNTIYF. CDR3 in DNA: TGTGCTAGTGGCCGGTCACAGGTCTCTGGAAACACCATATATTTT.

This chain uses TRBV30 with TRBJ1-2; a possible D gene is TRBD1 (6 bases). V lost 1 base and J lost 7, with 16 bases in between. The CDR3 totals 14 residues. Germline V gene lookup returns CDR1 GTSNPN and CDR2 SVGIG (reference sequence). CDR3 in amino acids: CAWSAQGRFFGYTF. Written as DNA, the CDR3 is TGTGCCTGGAGTGCCCAGGGGCGCTTCTTTGGCTACACCTTC.

The rearrangement uses TRBV2 and TRBJ2-5; 7 bases are shared with TRBD1. The J call may be mistaken, given a closer DNA end match to TRBJ2-7. Germline lookup yields CDR1 SNHLY and CDR2 FYNNEI. The CDR3 runs to 15 residues. CDR3: CASRLDREPAYEQYF. The DNA of the CDR3 is TGTGCCAGCAGGCTAGACAGGGAACCAGCCTACGAGCAGTACTTC.

This chain joins TRBV7-2 and TRBJ1-2; the D gene is possibly TRBD1 (6 bases). The germline V and J ends were trimmed by 5 bases and 7 bases, with 23 bases remaining between them. From germline, CDR1 is SGHTA and CDR2 FQGNSA. There are 16 residues in the CDR3. The CDR3 protein is CASSPRILGGASGYTF. The CDR3 DNA sequence: TGTGCCAGCAGCCCACGGATATTAGGGGGAGCGAGTGGCTACACCTTC.

The rearrangement links TRBV13 to TRBJ2-4, with D perhaps matching TRBD1 (5 bases). The CDR3 sequence is 13 residues long. Germline CDR1 PRHDT, CDR2 FYEKMQ (reference sequence). V was pared by 3 bases and J by 8 bases, with 11 bases between. CDR3 DNA: TGTGCCAGCAGCTTCGAAGGGGTCGACATTCAGTACTTC. Translated, it gives CASSFEGVDIQYF.

The V and J genes are TRBV19 and TRBJ2-2; D perhaps matches TRBD1 (6 bases). CDR1 LNHDA and CDR2 SQIVND come from the germline V gene (reference sequence). CDR3 size: 16 residues. V gave up 1 base and J gave up 4 bases, with 13 bases separating them. The CDR3 coding sequence is TGTGCCAGTAGTATAGTTACAGGGTTAGGCACCGGGGAGCTGTTTTTT. It encodes CASSIVTGLGTGELFF.

The V and J genes are TRBV11-2 and TRBJ2-7; D call uncertain. Germline values: CDR1 SGHAT, CDR2 FQNNGV. V shed 3 bases and J shed 3 bases, with 15 bases lying between them. This CDR3 is built from 15 residues. The CDR3: CASSFFLGRIYEQYF. CDR3 nucleotides: TGTGCCAGCAGCTTCTTTTTGGGCAGAATCTACGAGCAGTACTTC.

The chain recombines TRBV11-3 with TRBJ2-7; unclear D gene. This CDR3 has 13 residues. Trimming left V 0 bases short and J 0 bases short, with 3 bases between. Germline assignment: CDR1 SGHNT and CDR2 YENEEA. The CDR3 sequence is CASSLDHSYEQYF. CDR3 nucleotides: TGTGCCAGCAGCTTAGACCACTCCTACGAGCAGTACTTC.

This sequence joins TRBV28 and TRBJ2-1; 12 bases match TRBD2. The CDR3 runs 18 residues. The germline CDR1 and CDR2 sequences are MDHEN and SYDVKM. With 5 bases clipped from V and 1 base from J, the junction kept 9 bases outside the gene matches. The CDR3 DNA reads TGTGCCAGCAGTCGCTTGACTAGCGGGAGTTGGTCCTACAATGAGCAGTTCTTC. Translated: CASSRLTSGSWSYNEQFF.

The chain carries TRBV5-1 and TRBJ1-1, with D possibly being TRBD1 (6 bases). V shed 0 bases and J shed 4 bases, with 16 bases lying between them. Germline values: CDR1 SGHRS, CDR2 YFSETQ. The CDR3 loop spans 16 amino acids. The CDR3 coding sequence is TGCGCCAGCAGCTTGGGCAGGGGTCCAACGTTCACTGAAGCTTTCTTT. Translation: CASSLGRGPTFTEAFF.

Concerning this clone: Other DNA sequences in this sample translate to the same CDR3. The chain links TRBV5-1 to TRBJ2-7; no reliable D call. The V and J ends lost 0 bases and 1 base respectively, with 5 bases between them. In germline, CDR1 is SGHRS, CDR2 YFSETQ. The CDR3 contains 13 residues. For the CDR3, the DNA is TGCGCCAGCAGCTTGGGACAATCCTACGAGCAGTACTTC. It codes for CASSLGQSYEQYF.

The CDR3 region is CASSQEWDRDYGYTF. The CDR3, as DNA: TGCGCCAGCAGCCAAGAGTGGGACAGAGATTATGGCTACACCTTC. The chain employs TRBV4-3 and TRBJ1-2; 7 bases match TRBD1. CDR1 is LGHNA, CDR2 YSLEER, per germline. CDR3 length: 15 residues. V lost 0 bases to trimming and J lost 5 bases; unmatched junction nucleotides: 6.

The chain has TRBV18 and TRBJ1-2; weak D call: TRBD1 (5 bases). V dropped 3 bases and J dropped 3 bases, with 14 bases sitting between them. Germline V CDR1 and CDR2: KGHSH, LQKENI. The CDR3 spans 15 residues. The CDR3: CASSPGLIGDYGYTF. The CDR3 DNA follows: TGTGCCAGCTCACCGGGACTCATAGGGGACTATGGCTACACCTTC.

J is TRBJ1-5 and V is TRBV7-8; 9 bases are a match to TRBD1. The CDR3 totals 16 residues. V trimming: 4 bases; J trimming: 1 base; junction bases outside the gene matches: 5. Germline V lookup: CDR1 SGHVS, CDR2 FQNEAQ. In DNA, the CDR3 is TGTGCCAGCAGCTACGGGACAGGGAGGAGCAATCAGCCCCAGCATTTT. Encoded protein: CASSYGTGRSNQPQHF.

V and J are TRBV10-3 and TRBJ2-5, with D maybe TRBD2 (5 bases). TRBJ2-7 explains the end of the DNA better; the J call may be wrong. This CDR3 comprises 16 residues. CDR1 and CDR2 from the germline V gene are ENHRY and SYGVKD. For the CDR3, the DNA is TGTGCCATTACCTCTTGGTGGGAGAGGCGAGCCAACGAGCAGTACTTC. This codes for CAITSWWERRANEQYF.

V and J are TRBV6-4 and TRBJ1-3; D unclear. CDR3 length: 15 residues. The ends were cut back, 3 bases at V and 0 bases at J, with 9 bases in the middle. In germline, CDR1 is MRHNA, CDR2 SNTAGT. CDR3 coding DNA: TGTGCCAGCAGTGAAAACGGTGGCTCTGGAAACACCATATATTTT. Protein: CASSENGGSGNTIYF.

The chain recombines TRBV10-1 with TRBJ2-3; 7 bases match TRBD1. The CDR3 loop spans 11 amino acids. Germline CDR1 reads WNHNN; CDR2 reads SYGVQD (reference sequence). V dropped 6 bases and J dropped 6; count of bases not matched to a gene: 0. The DNA of the CDR3 is TGCGCCAGCAGACAGGGGGATACGCAGTATTTT. Translating gives CASRQGDTQYF.